These 5 T cell receptor beta chains were sequenced from one sample in a study of blood T cell repertoires in COVID-19. Repertoires were generated with immunoSEQ multiplex PCR, while TCRdb's copy carries only in-frame clones and drops some. The sample has 300,000 to 400,000 clones; 89% are singletons. The specimen was PBMCs or T cells enriched from blood (not recorded which). Source of these receptors: a man in his fifties or sixties who had recovered from COVID-19.

This clone was detected once. V gene TRBV7-3 combines with J gene TRBJ2-6; D is unclear. Germline V gives CDR1 SGHTA, CDR2 FQGTGA. Trimming pared 5 bases from V and 3 bases from J, leaving 8 bases between. This CDR3 contains 14 residues. CDR3: CASSPRLGANVLTF. The CDR3 bases are TGTGCCAGCAGCCCGCGGCTTGGGGCCAACGTCCTGACTTTC.

The J gene is TRBJ2-3, the V gene TRBV12-3 or TRBV12-4; D is perhaps TRBD2 (5 bases). The germline V and J ends were trimmed by 7 bases and 9 bases, with 11 bases remaining between them. The CDR3 sequence is 11 residues long. The CDR3 loop is CASTGVTTQYF. Written as DNA, the CDR3 is TGTGCCAGCACCGGGGTCACGACGCAGTATTTT.

The chain is built from TRBV28 and TRBJ1-5; maybe TRBD1 (6 bases). Trimming stripped 6 bases from V and 1 base from J, with 13 bases between. This CDR3 region has 15 residues. The V gene's germline CDR1 is MDHEN and CDR2 SYDVKM. DNA for the CDR3: TGTGCCAGCAGGGCCGACACAGGGAGCAATCAGCCCCAGCATTTT. The encoded protein is CASRADTGSNQPQHF.

The rearrangement joins TRBV7-2 to TRBJ2-7, with 11 positions matching TRBD2. V was clipped by 5 bases and J by 0 bases; unmatched bases: 6. Germline loops: CDR1 SGHTA, CDR2 FQGNSA. This CDR3 comprises 16 residues. The CDR3 DNA reads as TGTGCCAGCAGCCCTAAGACTAGCGGGGTCTCCTACGAGCAGTACTTC. Residues: CASSPKTSGVSYEQYF.

The chain combines TRBV30 with TRBJ2-2; possible D gene TRBD2, 5 bases. Trimming cost V 0 bases and J 5 bases, with 7 bases left between them. The CDR3 consists of 13 residues. In germline, CDR1 is GTSNPN, CDR2 SVGIG (reference sequence). CDR3 amino acids: CAWSVEGTGELFF. In DNA, the CDR3 is TGTGCCTGGAGTGTAGAGGGTACCGGGGAGCTGTTTTTT.